This T cell receptor beta chain emerged from a study of blood T cell repertoires in COVID-19. The repertoire was sequenced with immunoSEQ multiplex PCR; TCRdb's copy has only in-frame clones and lacks some. The sample has approximately 240,000 clones; about 82% are singletons. Sequenced: peripheral blood. The clonotype originates from a woman aged 60-75 years with active or convalescent COVID-19.

The CDR3 DNA reads TGTGCCAGCAGCCCACCCGCGGCAGTTAACACTGAAGCTTTCTTT. Translation gives CASSPPAAVNTEAFF. This rearrangement joins TRBV7-2 to TRBJ1-1; D ambiguous. The CDR3 runs to 15 residues. The germline V and J ends were trimmed by 5 bases and 2 bases, with 15 bases remaining between them. Germline V gene lookup returns CDR1 SGHTA and CDR2 FQGNSA.